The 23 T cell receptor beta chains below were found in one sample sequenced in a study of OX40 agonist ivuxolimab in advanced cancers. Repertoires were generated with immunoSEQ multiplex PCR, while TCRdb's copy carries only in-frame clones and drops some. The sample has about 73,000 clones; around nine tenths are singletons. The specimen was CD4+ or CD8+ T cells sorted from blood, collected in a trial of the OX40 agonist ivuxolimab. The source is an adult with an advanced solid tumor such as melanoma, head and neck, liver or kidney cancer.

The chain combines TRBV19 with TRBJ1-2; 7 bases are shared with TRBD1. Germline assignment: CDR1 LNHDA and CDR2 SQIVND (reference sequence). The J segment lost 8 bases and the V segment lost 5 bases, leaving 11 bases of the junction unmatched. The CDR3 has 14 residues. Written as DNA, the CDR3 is TGTGCCAGTAGTCTGTCCCGGGACAGTGGAGGCTACACCTTC. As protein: CASSLSRDSGGYTF.

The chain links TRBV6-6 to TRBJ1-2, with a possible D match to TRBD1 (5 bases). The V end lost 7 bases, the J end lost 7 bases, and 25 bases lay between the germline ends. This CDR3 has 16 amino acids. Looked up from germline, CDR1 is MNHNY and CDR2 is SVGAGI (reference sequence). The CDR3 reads CASTHFTGGRAGGYTF. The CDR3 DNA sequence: TGTGCCAGCACCCACTTCACAGGAGGGAGGGCGGGTGGCTACACCTTC.

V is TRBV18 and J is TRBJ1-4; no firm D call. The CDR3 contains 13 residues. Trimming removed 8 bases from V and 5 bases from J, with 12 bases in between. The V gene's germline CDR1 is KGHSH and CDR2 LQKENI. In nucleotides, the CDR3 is TGTGCCAGCCGCGGCAGCCTCAATGAAAAACTGTTTTTT. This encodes CASRGSLNEKLFF.

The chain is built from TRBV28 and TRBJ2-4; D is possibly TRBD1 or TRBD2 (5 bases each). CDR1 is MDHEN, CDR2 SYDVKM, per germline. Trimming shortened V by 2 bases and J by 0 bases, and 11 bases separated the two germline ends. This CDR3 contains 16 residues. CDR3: CASSLGTALAKNIQYF. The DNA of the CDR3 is TGTGCCAGCAGTTTAGGGACGGCTCTAGCCAAAAACATTCAGTACTTC.

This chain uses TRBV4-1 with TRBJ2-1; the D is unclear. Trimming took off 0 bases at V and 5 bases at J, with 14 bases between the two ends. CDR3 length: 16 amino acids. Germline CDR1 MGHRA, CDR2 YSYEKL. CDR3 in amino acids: CASSQDGNSLNNEQFF. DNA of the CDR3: TGCGCCAGCAGCCAAGATGGGAACAGCCTTAACAATGAGCAGTTCTTC.

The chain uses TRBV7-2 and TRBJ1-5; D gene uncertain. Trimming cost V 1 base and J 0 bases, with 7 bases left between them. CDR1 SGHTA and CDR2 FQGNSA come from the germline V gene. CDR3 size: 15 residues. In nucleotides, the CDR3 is TGTGCCAGCAGCTTAGTGTGGGGTAGCAATCAGCCCCAGCATTTT. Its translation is CASSLVWGSNQPQHF.

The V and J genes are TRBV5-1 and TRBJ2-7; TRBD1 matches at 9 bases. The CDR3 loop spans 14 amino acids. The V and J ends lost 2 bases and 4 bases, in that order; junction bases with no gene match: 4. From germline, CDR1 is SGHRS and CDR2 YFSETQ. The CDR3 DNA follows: TGCGCCAGCAGCTTACAGGGGGCCGGATACGAGCAGTACTTC. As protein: CASSLQGAGYEQYF.

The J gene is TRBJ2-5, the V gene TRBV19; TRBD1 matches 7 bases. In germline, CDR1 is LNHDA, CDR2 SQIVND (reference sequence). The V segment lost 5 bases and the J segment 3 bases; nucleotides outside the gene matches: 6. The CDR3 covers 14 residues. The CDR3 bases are TGTGCCAGTAGTCAACGGGACAGAAAAGAGACCCAGTACTTC. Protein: CASSQRDRKETQYF.

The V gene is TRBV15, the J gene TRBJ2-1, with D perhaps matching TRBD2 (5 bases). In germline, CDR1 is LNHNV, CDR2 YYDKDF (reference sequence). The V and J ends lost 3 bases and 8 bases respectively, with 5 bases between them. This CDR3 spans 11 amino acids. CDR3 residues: CATSREDEQFF. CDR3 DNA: TGTGCCACCAGCAGGGAGGATGAGCAGTTCTTC. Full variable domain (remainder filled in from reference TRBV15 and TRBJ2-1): DAMVIQNPRYQVTQFGKPVTLSCSQTLNHNVMYWYQQKSSQAPKLLFHYYDKDFNNEADTPDNFQSRRPNTSFCFLDIRSPGLGDTAMYLCATSREDEQFFGPGTRLTVL.

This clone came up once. The chain's CDR3 is CASSPPTGVETEAFF. CDR3 nucleotide sequence: TGTGCCAGCTCACCACCAACCGGGGTCGAAACTGAAGCTTTCTTT. The chain carries TRBV18 and TRBJ1-1, with D unresolved. The germline V and J ends were trimmed by 0 bases and 5 bases, with 13 bases remaining between them. Germline V gives CDR1 KGHSH, CDR2 LQKENI. This CDR3 comprises 15 residues.

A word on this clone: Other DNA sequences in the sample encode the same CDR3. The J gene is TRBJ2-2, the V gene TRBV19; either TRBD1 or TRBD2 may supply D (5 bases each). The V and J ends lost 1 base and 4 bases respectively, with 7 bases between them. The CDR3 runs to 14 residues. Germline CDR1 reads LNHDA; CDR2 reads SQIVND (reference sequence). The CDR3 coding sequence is TGTGCCAGTAGTATAGGGGGGTCCACCGGGGAGCTGTTTTTT. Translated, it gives CASSIGGSTGELFF.

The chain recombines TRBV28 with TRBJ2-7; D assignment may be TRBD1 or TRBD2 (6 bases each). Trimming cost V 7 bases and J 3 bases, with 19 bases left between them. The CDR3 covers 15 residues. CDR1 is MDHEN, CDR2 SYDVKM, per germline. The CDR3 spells CASTRWGAGIYEQYF. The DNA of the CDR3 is TGTGCCAGCACCCGGTGGGGGGCCGGGATCTACGAGCAGTACTTC.

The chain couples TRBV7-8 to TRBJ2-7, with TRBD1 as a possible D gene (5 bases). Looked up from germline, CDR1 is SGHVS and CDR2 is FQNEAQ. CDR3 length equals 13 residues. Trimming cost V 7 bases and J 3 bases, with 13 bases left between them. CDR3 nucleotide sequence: TGTGCCAGCAACCCCGGACAAGGCTACGAGCAGTACTTC. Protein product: CASNPGQGYEQYF.

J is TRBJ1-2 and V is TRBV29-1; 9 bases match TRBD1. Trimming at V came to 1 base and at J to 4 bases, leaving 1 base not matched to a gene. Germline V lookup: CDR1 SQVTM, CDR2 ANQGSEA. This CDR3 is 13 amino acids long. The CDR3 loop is CSVEGDRAYGYTF. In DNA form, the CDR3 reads TGCAGCGTTGAAGGGGACAGGGCCTATGGCTACACCTTC.

The CDR3 is CAISEREGAETQYF. In DNA form, the CDR3 reads TGTGCCATCAGTGAGAGGGAGGGGGCCGAGACCCAGTACTTC. The chain carries TRBV10-3 and TRBJ2-5; D may correspond to TRBD1 or TRBD2 (7 bases each). Germline V lookup: CDR1 ENHRY, CDR2 SYGVKD. Trimming cost V 2 bases and J 5 bases, with 12 bases left between them. The CDR3 is 14 residues long.

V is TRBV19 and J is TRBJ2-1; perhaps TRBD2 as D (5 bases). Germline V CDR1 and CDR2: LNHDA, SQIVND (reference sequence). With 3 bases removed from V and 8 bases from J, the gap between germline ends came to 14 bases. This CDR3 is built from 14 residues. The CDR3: CASSMNPGMDEQFF. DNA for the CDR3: TGTGCCAGTAGTATGAACCCGGGGATGGATGAGCAGTTCTTC.

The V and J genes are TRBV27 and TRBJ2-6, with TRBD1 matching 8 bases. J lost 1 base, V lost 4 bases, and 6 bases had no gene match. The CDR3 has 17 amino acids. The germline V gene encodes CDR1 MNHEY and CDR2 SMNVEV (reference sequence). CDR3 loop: CASSSTGAESGANVLTF. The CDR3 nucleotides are TGTGCCAGCAGTTCGACAGGGGCAGAGTCTGGGGCCAACGTCCTGACTTTC.

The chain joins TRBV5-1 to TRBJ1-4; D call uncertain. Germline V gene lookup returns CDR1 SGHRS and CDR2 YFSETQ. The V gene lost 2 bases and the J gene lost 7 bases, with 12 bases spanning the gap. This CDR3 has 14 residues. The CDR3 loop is CASSFTTTGEKLFF. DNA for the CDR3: TGCGCCAGCAGCTTCACCACGACCGGTGAAAAACTGTTTTTT. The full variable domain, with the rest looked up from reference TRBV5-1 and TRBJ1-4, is KAGVTQTPRYLIKTRGQQVTLSCSPISGHRSVSWYQQTPGQGLQFLFEYFSETQRNKGNFPGRFSGRQFSNSRSEMNVSTLELGDSALYLCASSFTTTGEKLFFGSGTQLSVL.

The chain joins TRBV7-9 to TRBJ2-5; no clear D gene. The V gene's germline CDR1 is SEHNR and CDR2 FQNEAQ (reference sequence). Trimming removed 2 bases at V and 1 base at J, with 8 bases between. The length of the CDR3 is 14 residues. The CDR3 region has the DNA TGTGCCAGCAGCTTAAGGGAATCCCAAGAGACCCAGTACTTC. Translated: CASSLRESQETQYF.

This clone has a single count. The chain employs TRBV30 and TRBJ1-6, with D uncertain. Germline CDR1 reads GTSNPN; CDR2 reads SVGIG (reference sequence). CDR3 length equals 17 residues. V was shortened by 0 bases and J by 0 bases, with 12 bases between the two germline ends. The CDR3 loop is CAWSVQRTGSYNSPLHF. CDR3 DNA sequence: TGTGCCTGGAGTGTACAAAGAACGGGCTCCTATAATTCACCCCTCCACTTT.

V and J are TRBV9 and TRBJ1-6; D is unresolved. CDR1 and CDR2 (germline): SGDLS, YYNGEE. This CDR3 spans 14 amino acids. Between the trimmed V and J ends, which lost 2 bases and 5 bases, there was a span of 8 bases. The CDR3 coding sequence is TGTGCCAGCAGCGTCGAGGCTAATAATTCACCCCTCCACTTT. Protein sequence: CASSVEANNSPLHF.

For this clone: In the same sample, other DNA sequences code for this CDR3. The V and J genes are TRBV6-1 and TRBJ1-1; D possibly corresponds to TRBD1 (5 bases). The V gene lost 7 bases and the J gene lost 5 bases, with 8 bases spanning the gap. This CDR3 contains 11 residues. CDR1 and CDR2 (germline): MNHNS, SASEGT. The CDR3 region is CASNGGTEAFF. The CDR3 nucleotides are TGTGCCAGCAACGGGGGGACTGAAGCTTTCTTT.

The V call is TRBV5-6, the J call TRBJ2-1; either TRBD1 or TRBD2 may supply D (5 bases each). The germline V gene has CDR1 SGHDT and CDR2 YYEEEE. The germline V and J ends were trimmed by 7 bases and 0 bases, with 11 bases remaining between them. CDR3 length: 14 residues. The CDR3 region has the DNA TGTGCCAGCGGGCCAGGGAGCTCCTACAATGAGCAGTTCTTC. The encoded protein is CASGPGSSYNEQFF.